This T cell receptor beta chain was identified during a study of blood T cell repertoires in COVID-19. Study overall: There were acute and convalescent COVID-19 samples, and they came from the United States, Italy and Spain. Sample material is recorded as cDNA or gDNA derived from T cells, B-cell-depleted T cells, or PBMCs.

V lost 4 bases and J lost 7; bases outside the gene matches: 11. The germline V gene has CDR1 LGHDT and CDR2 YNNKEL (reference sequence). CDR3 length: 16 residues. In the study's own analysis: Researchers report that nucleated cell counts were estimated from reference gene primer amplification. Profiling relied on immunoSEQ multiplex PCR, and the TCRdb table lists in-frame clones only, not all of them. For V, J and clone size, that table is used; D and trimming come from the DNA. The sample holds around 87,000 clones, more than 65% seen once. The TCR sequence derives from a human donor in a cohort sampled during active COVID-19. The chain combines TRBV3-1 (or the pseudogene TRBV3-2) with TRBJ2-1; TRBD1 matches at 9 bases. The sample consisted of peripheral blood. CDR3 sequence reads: CASSRSGTGRVNEQFF. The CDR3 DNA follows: TGTGCCAGCAGCCGCTCCGGGACAGGGAGAGTGAATGAGCAGTTCTTC.